The source of this T cell receptor beta chain is a study of T-cell reconstitution after alpha-beta-depleted transplantation in children. Unique molecular identifiers were built into the TCRbeta library. TCRdb redid the calling of the PCR reads with MiXCR, one entry per CDR3 protein. The table lists some 500,000 distinct CDR3 sequences, roughly 18% of them singletons. Per the germline V gene, CDR1 is LNHDA and CDR2 is SQIVND (reference sequence). V was trimmed by 7 bases and J by 0 bases, leaving 7 bases between them. The CDR3 has 12 residues. The TCR sequence derives from a human donor who donated a stem cell graft to a child with acute lymphoblastic leukemia. Here the sequenced sample was PBMCs from the stem cell graft donor, taken from the stem cell graft. V and J are TRBV19 and TRBJ2-7; D uncertain. CDR3 nucleotides: TGTGCCAGTATGGGGATCTCCTACGAGCAGTACTTC. Translating it yields CASMGISYEQYF.